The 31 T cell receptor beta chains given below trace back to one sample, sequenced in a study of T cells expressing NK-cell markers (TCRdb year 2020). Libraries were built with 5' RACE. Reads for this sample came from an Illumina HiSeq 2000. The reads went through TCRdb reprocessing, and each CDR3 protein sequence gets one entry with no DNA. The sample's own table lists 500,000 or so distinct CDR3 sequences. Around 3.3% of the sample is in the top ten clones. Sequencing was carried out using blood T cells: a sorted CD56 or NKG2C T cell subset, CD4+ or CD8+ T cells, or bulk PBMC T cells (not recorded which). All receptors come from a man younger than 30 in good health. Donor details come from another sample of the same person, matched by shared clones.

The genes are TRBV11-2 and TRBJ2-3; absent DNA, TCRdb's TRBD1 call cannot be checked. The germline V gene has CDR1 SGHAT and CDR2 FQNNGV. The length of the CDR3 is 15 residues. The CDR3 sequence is CASSLVGRGLGVQYF. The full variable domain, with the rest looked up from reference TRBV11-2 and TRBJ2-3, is EAGVAQSPRYKIIEKRQSVAFWCNPISGHATLYWYQQILGQGPKLLIQFQNNGVVDDSQLPKDRFSAERLKGVDSTLKIQPAKLEDSAVYLCASSLVGRGLGVQYFGPGTRLTVL.

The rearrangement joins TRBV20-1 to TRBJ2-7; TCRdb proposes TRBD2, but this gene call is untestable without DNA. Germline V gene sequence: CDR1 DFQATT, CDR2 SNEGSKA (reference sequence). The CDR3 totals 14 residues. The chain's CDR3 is CSARDRGRLDRPYF.

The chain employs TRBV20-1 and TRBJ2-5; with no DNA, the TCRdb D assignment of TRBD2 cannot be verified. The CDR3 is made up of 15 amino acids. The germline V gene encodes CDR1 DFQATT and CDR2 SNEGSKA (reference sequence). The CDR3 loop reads CSARGGRAGAETQYF.

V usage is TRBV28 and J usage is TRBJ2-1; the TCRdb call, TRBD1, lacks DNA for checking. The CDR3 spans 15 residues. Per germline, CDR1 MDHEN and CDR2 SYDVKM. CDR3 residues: CASSFLRTAVNEQFF.

The CDR3 here is CASSLDAPGLLDHVLTF. The chain has TRBV7-2 and TRBJ2-6; with no DNA, the TCRdb D assignment of TRBD2 cannot be verified. This CDR3 region has 17 residues. Germline CDR1 is SGHTA and CDR2 is FQGNSA.

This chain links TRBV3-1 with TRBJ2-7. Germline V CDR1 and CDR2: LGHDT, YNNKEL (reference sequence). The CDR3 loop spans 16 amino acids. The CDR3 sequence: CASSQGQLLHVYEQYF.

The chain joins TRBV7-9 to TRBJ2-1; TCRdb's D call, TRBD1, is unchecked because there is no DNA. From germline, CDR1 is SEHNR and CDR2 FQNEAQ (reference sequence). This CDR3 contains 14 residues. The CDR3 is CASSPDRYPNEQFF. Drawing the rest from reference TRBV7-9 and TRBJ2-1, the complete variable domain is DTGVSQNPRHKITKRGQNVTFRCDPISEHNRLYWYRQTLGQGPEFLTYFQNEAQLEKSRLLSDRFSAERPKGSFSTLEIQRTEQGDSAMYLCASSPDRYPNEQFFGPGTRLTVL.

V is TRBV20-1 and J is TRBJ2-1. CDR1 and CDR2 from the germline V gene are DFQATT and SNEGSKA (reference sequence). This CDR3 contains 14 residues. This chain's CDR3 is CSARGSATYNEQFF.

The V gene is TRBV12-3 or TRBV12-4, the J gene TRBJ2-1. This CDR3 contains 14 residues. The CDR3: CVVSGGASINEQFF.

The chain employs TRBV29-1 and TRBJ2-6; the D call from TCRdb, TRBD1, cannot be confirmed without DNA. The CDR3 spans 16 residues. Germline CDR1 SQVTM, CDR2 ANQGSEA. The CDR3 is CSVGMGPFSGANVLTF. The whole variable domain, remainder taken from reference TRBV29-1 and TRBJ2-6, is SAVISQKPSRDICQRGTSLTIQCQVDSQVTMMFWYRQQPGQSLTLIATANQGSEATYESGFVIDKFPISRPNLTFSTLTVSNMSPEDSSIYLCSVGMGPFSGANVLTFGAGSRLTVL.

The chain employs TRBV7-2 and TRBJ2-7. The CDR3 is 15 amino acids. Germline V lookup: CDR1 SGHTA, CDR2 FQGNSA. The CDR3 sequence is CASSLALGVGYEQYF.

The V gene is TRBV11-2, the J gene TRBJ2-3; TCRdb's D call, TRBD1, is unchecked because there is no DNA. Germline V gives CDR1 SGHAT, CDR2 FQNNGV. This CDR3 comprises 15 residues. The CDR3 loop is CASSLRGFAPDTQYF.

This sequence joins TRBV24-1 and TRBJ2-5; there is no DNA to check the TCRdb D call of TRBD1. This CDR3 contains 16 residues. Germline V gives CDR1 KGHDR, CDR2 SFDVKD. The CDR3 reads CATSPQGTTSQETQYF.

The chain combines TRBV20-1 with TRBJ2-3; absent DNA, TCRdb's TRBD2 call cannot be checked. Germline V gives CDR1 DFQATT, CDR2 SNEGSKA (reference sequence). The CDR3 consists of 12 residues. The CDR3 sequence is CSARDPPGLGYF.

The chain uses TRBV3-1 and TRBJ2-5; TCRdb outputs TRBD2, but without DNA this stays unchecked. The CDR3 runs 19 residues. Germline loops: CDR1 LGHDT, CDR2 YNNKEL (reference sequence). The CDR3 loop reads CASSQSGQTSGRSWETQYF.

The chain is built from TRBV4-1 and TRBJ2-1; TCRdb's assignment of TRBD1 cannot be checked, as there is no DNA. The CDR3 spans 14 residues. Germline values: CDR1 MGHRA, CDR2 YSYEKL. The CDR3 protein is CASSQVGSRDRQIF.

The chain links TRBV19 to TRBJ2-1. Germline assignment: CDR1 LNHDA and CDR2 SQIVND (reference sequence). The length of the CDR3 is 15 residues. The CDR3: CASSPSGVSYNEQFF. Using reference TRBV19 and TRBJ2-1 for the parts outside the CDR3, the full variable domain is DGGITQSPKYLFRKEGQNVTLSCEQNLNHDAMYWYRQDPGQGLRLIYYSQIVNDFQKGDIAEGYSVSREKKESFPLTVTSAQKNPTAFYLCASSPSGVSYNEQFFGPGTRLTVL.

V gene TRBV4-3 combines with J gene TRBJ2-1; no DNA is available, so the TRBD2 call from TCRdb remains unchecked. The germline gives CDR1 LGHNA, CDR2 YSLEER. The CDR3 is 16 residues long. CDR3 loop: CASSQDETSPPGGQFF.

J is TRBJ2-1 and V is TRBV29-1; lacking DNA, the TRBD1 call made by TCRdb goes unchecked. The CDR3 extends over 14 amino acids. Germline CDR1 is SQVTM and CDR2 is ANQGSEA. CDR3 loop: CSVDFAGTYNEQFF.

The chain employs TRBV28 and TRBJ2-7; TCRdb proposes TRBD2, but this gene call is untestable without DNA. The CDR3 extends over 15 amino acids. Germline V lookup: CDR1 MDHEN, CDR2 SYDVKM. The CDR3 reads CASRPTSGGTHEQYF.

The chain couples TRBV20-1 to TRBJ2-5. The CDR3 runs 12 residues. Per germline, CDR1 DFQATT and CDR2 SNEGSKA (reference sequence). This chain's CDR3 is CSARDSSETQYF.

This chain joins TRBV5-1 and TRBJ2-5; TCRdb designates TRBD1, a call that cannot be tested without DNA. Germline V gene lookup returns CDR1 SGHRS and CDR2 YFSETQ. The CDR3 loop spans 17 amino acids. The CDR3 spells CASSLVPGQGAQETQYF.

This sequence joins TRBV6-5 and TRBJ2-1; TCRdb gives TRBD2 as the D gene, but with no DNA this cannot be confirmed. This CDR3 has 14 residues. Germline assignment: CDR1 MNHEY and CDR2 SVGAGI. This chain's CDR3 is CASSPIGRSNEQFF.

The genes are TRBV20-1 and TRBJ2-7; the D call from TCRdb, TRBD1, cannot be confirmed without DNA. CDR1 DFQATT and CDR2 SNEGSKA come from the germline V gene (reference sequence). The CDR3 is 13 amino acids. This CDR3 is CSASGGRGYEQYF.

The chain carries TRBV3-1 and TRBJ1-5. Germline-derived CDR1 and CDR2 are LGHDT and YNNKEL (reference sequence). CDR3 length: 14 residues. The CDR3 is CASGRSPGNQPQHF.

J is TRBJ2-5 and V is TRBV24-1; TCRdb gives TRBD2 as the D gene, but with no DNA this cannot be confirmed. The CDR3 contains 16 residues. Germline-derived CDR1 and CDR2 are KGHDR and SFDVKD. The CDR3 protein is CATSDVSGRAEETQYF.

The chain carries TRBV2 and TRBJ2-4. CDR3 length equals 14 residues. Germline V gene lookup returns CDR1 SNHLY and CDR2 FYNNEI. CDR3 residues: CASRGTLAKNIQYF.

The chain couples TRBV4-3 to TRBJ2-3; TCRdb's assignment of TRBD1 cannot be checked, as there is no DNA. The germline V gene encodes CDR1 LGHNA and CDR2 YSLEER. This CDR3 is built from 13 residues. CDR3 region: CASSQSPRDTQYF.

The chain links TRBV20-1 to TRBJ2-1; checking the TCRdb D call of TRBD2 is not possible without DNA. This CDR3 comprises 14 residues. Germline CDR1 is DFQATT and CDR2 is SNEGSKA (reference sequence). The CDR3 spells CSARDPASGRLQFF.

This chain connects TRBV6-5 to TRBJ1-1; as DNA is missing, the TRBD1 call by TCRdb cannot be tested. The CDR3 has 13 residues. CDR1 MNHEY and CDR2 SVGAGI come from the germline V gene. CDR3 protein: CASGKGENTEAFF.

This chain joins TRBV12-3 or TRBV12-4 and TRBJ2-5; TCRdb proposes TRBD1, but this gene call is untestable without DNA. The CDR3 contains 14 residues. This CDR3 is CASSLAPGRETQYF.